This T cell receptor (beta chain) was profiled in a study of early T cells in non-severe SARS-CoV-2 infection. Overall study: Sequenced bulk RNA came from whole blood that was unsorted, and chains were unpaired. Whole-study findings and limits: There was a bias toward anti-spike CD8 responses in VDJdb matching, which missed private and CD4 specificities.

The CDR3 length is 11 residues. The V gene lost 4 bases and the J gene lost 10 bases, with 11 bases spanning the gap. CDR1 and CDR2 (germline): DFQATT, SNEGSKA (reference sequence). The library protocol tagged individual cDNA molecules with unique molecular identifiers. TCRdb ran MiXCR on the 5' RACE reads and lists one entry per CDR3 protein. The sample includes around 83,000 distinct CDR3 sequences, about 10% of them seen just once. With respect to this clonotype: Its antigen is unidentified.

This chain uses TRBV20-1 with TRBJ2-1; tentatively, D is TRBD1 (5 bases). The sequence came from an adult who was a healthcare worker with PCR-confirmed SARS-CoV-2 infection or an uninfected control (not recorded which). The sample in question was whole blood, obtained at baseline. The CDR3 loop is CSATRQLEQFF. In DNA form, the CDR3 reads TGCAGTGCTACCCGACAGTTAGAGCAGTTCTTC.